The clone carrying this TCR beta chain was found many times. iRepertoire HTBI primers and Arm-PCR of CDR3 regions built TCR beta libraries. TCRdb reanalysed the multiplex PCR reads using MiXCR and keeps one entry per CDR3 protein. The profile shows around 420,000 distinct CDR3 sequences, about 15% of them singletons. This sample is drawn from a study of regulatory T cells in long-lasting Graves disease. Time point of the sample: newly diagnosed GD, antithyroid drugs for less than 3 months. Preparation of the TCR library used RNA extracted from PBMCs. This CDR3 comprises 14 residues. J gave up 7 bases and V 4 bases, and 6 bases lay outside the gene matches. The germline gives CDR1 SNHLY, CDR2 FYNNEI. This same sample was also part of a study on T cells in Graves' hyperthyroidism and ophthalmopathy.

The receptor was isolated from a woman in her thirties or forties with Graves disease. The material sequenced was peripheral blood mononuclear cells (PBMCs), taken at new diagnosis, from a patient treated with antithyroid drugs. V gene TRBV2 combines with J gene TRBJ2-2; the match to TRBD2 covers 7 bases. CDR3 protein: CASSVGGSGGELFF. The CDR3 DNA follows: TGTGCCAGCAGTGTCGGCGGGAGTGGCGGGGAGCTGTTTTTT.